These 20 T cell receptor beta chains were all obtained from the same sample, sequenced in a study of blood T cell repertoires in COVID-19. TCRdb's table, derived via immunoSEQ multiplex PCR, lists solely in-frame clones and lacks some. The sample includes roughly 40,000 clones, roughly 73% seen only once; the top ten take approximately 61%. Sequencing input: peripheral blood. All receptors derive from a man of 80 years or more with acute or convalescent COVID-19.

V gene TRBV5-1 combines with J gene TRBJ2-7; 11 bases are shared with TRBD1. The CDR3 contains 14 residues. With 3 bases clipped from V and 4 bases from J, the junction kept 3 bases outside the gene matches. Germline V lookup: CDR1 SGHRS, CDR2 YFSETQ. The CDR3 nucleotides are TGCGCCAGCAGCTCCGGGACAGGGGGGTACGAGCAGTACTTC. Translating it yields CASSSGTGGYEQYF. Filled out from reference TRBV5-1 and TRBJ2-7, the complete variable domain reads KAGVTQTPRYLIKTRGQQVTLSCSPISGHRSVSWYQQTPGQGLQFLFEYFSETQRNKGNFPGRFSGRQFSNSRSEMNVSTLELGDSALYLCASSSGTGGYEQYFGPGTRLTVT.

This clone was counted between two and nine times. The V call is TRBV5-1, the J call TRBJ2-1, with D possibly TRBD2 on 6 matching bases. Germline values: CDR1 SGHRS, CDR2 YFSETQ. The CDR3 extends over 15 amino acids. V shed 2 bases and J shed 2 bases, with 11 bases lying between them. The CDR3 region has the DNA TGCGCCAGCAGCTTCCGGGACTCGACCTACAATGAGCAGTTCTTC. It encodes CASSFRDSTYNEQFF.

J is TRBJ2-6 and V is TRBV2, with 7 positions matching TRBD1. V trimming: 7 bases; J trimming: 1 base; junction bases outside the gene matches: 10. The length of the CDR3 is 17 residues. CDR1 and CDR2 from the germline V gene are SNHLY and FYNNEI. The CDR3 DNA reads as TGTGCCAGCACGCTCCCGACAGGGATATCTGGGGCCAACGTCCTGACTTTC. Translation gives CASTLPTGISGANVLTF.

This chain connects TRBV13 to TRBJ1-2, with D perhaps TRBD1 (5 bases). Per germline, CDR1 PRHDT and CDR2 FYEKMQ (reference sequence). Deletions cut 4 bases from V and 6 bases from J, with 15 bases between. The CDR3 length is 14 residues. The CDR3 DNA reads TGTGCCAGCAGCTCGGTGACTTACAGGAATGGCTACACCTTC. Translation: CASSSVTYRNGYTF.

The chain links TRBV28 to TRBJ1-2; D not certain. Trimming took 4 bases from V and 5 from J, leaving 17 bases between them. Germline V lookup: CDR1 MDHEN, CDR2 SYDVKM. The CDR3 spans 15 residues. The CDR3 region is CASSSLSGNAYGYTF. The CDR3 region has the DNA TGTGCCAGCAGTTCCCTTTCAGGTAACGCGTATGGCTACACCTTC.

V is TRBV6-5 and J is TRBJ2-1; 11 bases align to TRBD1. The trim removed 6 bases at V and 1 base at J, leaving 2 bases unmatched. The CDR3 covers 15 residues. In germline, CDR1 is MNHEY, CDR2 SVGAGI. The CDR3 sequence: CASRRDRGSYNEQFF. In nucleotides, the CDR3 is TGTGCCAGCAGGCGGGACAGGGGGTCCTACAATGAGCAGTTCTTC.

J is TRBJ2-5 and V is TRBV28; D uncertain. V shed 3 bases and J shed 7 bases, with 12 bases lying between them. This CDR3 is 13 amino acids long. CDR1 is MDHEN and CDR2 is SYDVKM in the germline V gene. CDR3 DNA sequence: TGTGCCAGCAGTTTGGGCAGCCGCGTGACCCAGTACTTC. Its protein is CASSLGSRVTQYF. The variable domain in full, with the rest retrieved from reference TRBV28 and TRBJ2-5, is DVKVTQSSRYLVKRTGEKVFLECVQDMDHENMFWYRQDPGLGLRLIYFSYDVKMKEKGDIPEGYSVSREKKERFSLILESASTNQTSMYLCASSLGSRVTQYFGPGTRLLVL.

In this sample, this clone turned up a few times. The chain employs TRBV7-3 and TRBJ2-7; 7 nucleotides line up with TRBD1. This CDR3 contains 12 residues. Unmatched junction bases numbered 3, after V lost 4 bases and J lost 6 bases. Germline lookup yields CDR1 SGHTA and CDR2 FQGTGA. CDR3 amino acids: CASSSSGGEQYF. Written as DNA, the CDR3 is TGTGCCAGCAGCTCATCAGGGGGCGAGCAGTACTTC.

The CDR3 DNA sequence: TGTGCCAGCAGGACGACAGGAGTTAGCGGCTACACCTTC. It specifies CASRTTGVSGYTF. The rearrangement uses TRBV28 and TRBJ1-2; D is possibly TRBD1 (6 bases). The germline gives CDR1 MDHEN, CDR2 SYDVKM. The CDR3 covers 13 residues. The V end lost 6 bases, the J end lost 8 bases, and 16 bases lay between the germline ends.

This chain uses TRBV7-2 with TRBJ2-1; D unresolved. From germline, CDR1 is SGHTA and CDR2 FQGNSA. The CDR3 is made up of 16 amino acids. The V end was cut by 6 bases, the J end by 0 bases, with 15 bases between. The CDR3 DNA reads TGTGCCAGCAGAACTGTGGCGTCGGGCTCCTACAATGAGCAGTTCTTC. It encodes CASRTVASGSYNEQFF. Combining the CDR3 with reference TRBV7-2 and TRBJ2-1 gives the whole variable domain GAGVSQSPSNKVTEKGKDVELRCDPISGHTALYWYRQSLGQGLEFLIYFQGNSAPDKSGLPSDRFSAERTGGSVSTLTIQRTQQEDSAVYLCASRTVASGSYNEQFFGPGTRLTVL.

The table lists this clone with a few counts. V gene TRBV11-2 combines with J gene TRBJ2-1; D possibly corresponds to TRBD2 (6 bases). From germline, CDR1 is SGHAT and CDR2 FQNNGV. V lost 0 bases, J lost 4 bases, and 10 bases lay in between. The CDR3 is made up of 15 amino acids. The CDR3 region has the DNA TGTGCCAGCAGCTTAGATGCGGGGCAGTACAATGAGCAGTTCTTC. Residues: CASSLDAGQYNEQFF.

V and J are TRBV11-2 and TRBJ1-5; D is uncertain. This CDR3 spans 14 amino acids. V lost 2 bases and J lost 2, with 7 bases in between. Germline loops: CDR1 SGHAT, CDR2 FQNNGV. DNA of the CDR3: TGTGCCAGCAGCTTATGGGGAGGCAATCAGCCCCAGCATTTT. It is translated as CASSLWGGNQPQHF.

The chain couples TRBV28 to TRBJ1-1; D perhaps matches TRBD1 (6 bases). The CDR3 spans 15 residues. Germline CDR1 is MDHEN and CDR2 is SYDVKM. V was shortened by 1 base and J by 11 bases, with 20 bases between the two germline ends. In nucleotides, the CDR3 is TGTGCCAGCAGTTTATTCGAGGGGGGGCGCCGTCTCGCTTTCTTT. It codes for CASSLFEGGRRLAFF.

This chain joins TRBV18 and TRBJ2-3; 8 bases fit TRBD1. V lost 1 base, J lost 3 bases, and 3 bases stayed unmatched. Germline CDR1 is KGHSH and CDR2 is LQKENI. The CDR3 is 15 residues long. The CDR3 sequence is CASSPLGTGTDTQYF. CDR3 coding DNA: TGTGCCAGCTCACCACTCGGGACAGGAACAGATACGCAGTATTTT.

Only one count was recorded for this clone. This rearrangement joins TRBV7-8 to TRBJ2-7, with 12 positions matching TRBD1. This CDR3 has 13 residues. The V gene's germline CDR1 is SGHVS and CDR2 FQNEAQ. Losses at the gene ends were 5 bases for V and 7 bases for J; bases not matched to a gene: 3. Written as DNA, the CDR3 is TGTGCCAGCAGCCGGGACAGGGGGCGGGAGCAGTACTTC. Translation: CASSRDRGREQYF.

The chain combines TRBV29-1 with TRBJ2-7; 7 bases map to TRBD1. The ends lost 4 bases at V and 6 bases at J; junction bases unmatched: 15. Germline V gene sequence: CDR1 SQVTM, CDR2 ANQGSEA. The CDR3 is 15 amino acids. The CDR3 DNA follows: TGCAGCGTTGGGGGCGACAGGGTTCAGAACGCCGAGCAGTACTTC. Its protein is CSVGGDRVQNAEQYF.

The chain recombines TRBV7-2 with TRBJ1-4; TRBD1 is a possible D gene (5 bases). The CDR3 runs 14 residues. V was cut by 5 bases and J by 0 bases, with 7 bases left in between. Germline V lookup: CDR1 SGHTA, CDR2 FQGNSA. CDR3 loop: CASSPTATNEKLFF. CDR3 sequence (DNA): TGTGCCAGCAGCCCGACAGCAACTAATGAAAAACTGTTTTTT.

V and J are TRBV5-6 and TRBJ2-7, with a possible D match to TRBD1 (6 bases). V gave up 2 bases and J gave up 3 bases, with 12 bases separating them. The germline V gene has CDR1 SGHDT and CDR2 YYEEEE. The CDR3 loop spans 14 amino acids. CDR3 DNA: TGTGCCAGCAGCTTAAGACAGGTGCGCTACGAGCAGTACTTC. Translating gives CASSLRQVRYEQYF.

The CDR3 loop is CASSYRFEQYF. CDR3 DNA sequence: TGTGCCAGCAGTTACCGTTTCGAGCAGTACTTC. This chain joins TRBV6-5 and TRBJ2-7; D is unresolved. This CDR3 is built from 11 residues. V lost 2 bases and J lost 6, with 5 bases in between. CDR1 and CDR2 from the germline V gene are MNHEY and SVGAGI.

This clone has more than one count but fewer than ten. The chain has TRBV29-1 and TRBJ1-1; D is undetermined. Germline V gives CDR1 SQVTM, CDR2 ANQGSEA. The length of the CDR3 is 13 residues. V was clipped by 6 bases and J by 5 bases, with 16 bases between them. CDR3 protein: CSVTQGSRTEAFF. CDR3 in DNA: TGCAGCGTGACCCAAGGGAGCCGGACTGAAGCTTTCTTT.